What follows are 26 T cell receptor beta chains derived from one specimen sequenced in a study of blood T cells in healthy people across ages. Alongside a J-beta primer mix, a sample-barcoded 5' primer served in a second PCR lasting roughly 6 to 11 cycles. TCRdb recomputed calls from the 5' RACE reads with MiXCR, one row per CDR3 protein. Of 1 million to 1.2 million distinct CDR3 sequences detected, roughly two fifths appear once; the ten largest clones hold around 14%. The sequenced sample was blood. These receptors came from a man in his late teens or twenties in good health.

The chain has TRBV7-9 and TRBJ1-3; no clear D. Germline V gene data show CDR1 as SEHNR and CDR2 as FQNEAQ (reference sequence). Trimming took off 5 bases at V and 9 bases at J, with 8 bases between the two ends. The CDR3 length is 11 residues. Here the CDR3 reads CASSGAGTIYF. For the CDR3, the DNA is TGTGCCAGCAGCGGCGCTGGCACCATATATTTT.

V is TRBV12-3 or TRBV12-4 and J is TRBJ2-3, with D possibly TRBD2 on 6 matching bases. V gave up 3 bases and J gave up 3 bases, with 13 bases separating them. The CDR3 totals 15 residues. The CDR3 region is CASSFAQGGTDTQYF. CDR3 in DNA: TGTGCCAGCAGTTTCGCCCAGGGAGGTACAGATACGCAGTATTTT.

This clonotype came up a few times. This rearrangement joins TRBV12-3 or TRBV12-4 to TRBJ2-1; D is possibly TRBD2 (7 bases). Trimming pared 5 bases from V and 9 bases from J, leaving 14 bases between. This CDR3 has 13 residues. The CDR3 nucleotides are TGTGCCAGCAGTCCCGGGGGGCTAGGTGAGCAGTTCTTC. Its translation is CASSPGGLGEQFF.

This rearrangement joins TRBV4-2 to TRBJ1-2; 9 nucleotides match TRBD1. With 0 bases clipped from V and 2 bases from J, the junction kept 4 bases outside the gene matches. CDR1 and CDR2 from the germline V gene are LGHNA and YNFKEQ. This CDR3 region has 16 residues. This chain's CDR3 is CASSQDPGQGNYGYTF. In DNA, the CDR3 is TGTGCCAGCAGCCAAGATCCGGGACAGGGAAACTATGGCTACACCTTC.

Regarding this clonotype: Being one base from a much bigger clone, this may be a read error. This chain links TRBV6-5 with TRBJ2-7, with D perhaps TRBD1 (5 bases). The V gene lost 2 bases and the J gene lost 1 base, with 21 bases spanning the gap. Germline values: CDR1 MNHEY, CDR2 SVGAGI. This CDR3 region has 18 residues. The CDR3 spells CASSYLHQTARTSYEQYF. CDR3 nucleotide sequence: TGTGCCAGCAGTTACCTCCATCAGACAGCCCGAACGTCCTACGAGCAGTACTTC.

Of note for this clonotype: A much larger clone is a single base away; this may be a read error. This sequence joins TRBV12-3 or TRBV12-4 and TRBJ2-7; D gene ambiguous. The CDR3 spans 15 residues. In DNA form, the CDR3 reads TGTGCCGGCAGTTCCCGTCTGGGTAACTCCTACGAGCAGTACTTC. This gives the protein CAGSSRLGNSYEQYF.

This clonotype was observed a handful of times. The J gene is TRBJ2-3, the V gene TRBV20-1; the D gene is possibly TRBD1 (6 bases). CDR1 and CDR2 from the germline V gene are DFQATT and SNEGSKA (reference sequence). The CDR3 loop spans 16 amino acids. V lost 2 bases and J lost 0, with 15 bases in between. CDR3 sequence (DNA): TGCAGTGCTAGACGCGGACAGTTTACTAGCACAGATACGCAGTATTTT. Its translation: CSARRGQFTSTDTQYF.

This chain uses TRBV2 with TRBJ2-5; TRBD2 might be the D (6 bases). The CDR3 is 14 amino acids. V lost 6 bases and J lost 3, with 14 bases in between. CDR1 and CDR2 (germline): SNHLY, FYNNEI. As DNA, the CDR3 is TGTGCCAGCAGAGAGGGGACTGCCAAAGAGACCCAGTACTTC. This gives the protein CASREGTAKETQYF.

The rearrangement joins TRBV3-1 to TRBJ1-4; 9 nucleotides match TRBD1. This CDR3 contains 15 residues. Unmatched junction bases numbered 7, after V lost 4 bases and J lost 7 bases. Looked up from germline, CDR1 is LGHDT and CDR2 is YNNKEL (reference sequence). CDR3 in amino acids: CASSPHRGRVEKLFF. The CDR3 DNA follows: TGTGCCAGCAGCCCGCACAGGGGGCGTGTTGAAAAACTGTTTTTT.

This clonotype was recorded once. The V call is TRBV20-1, the J call TRBJ2-5, with 10 bases matching TRBD2. The CDR3 is 14 amino acids. The V segment lost 6 bases and the J segment 4 bases; nucleotides outside the gene matches: 8. Germline assignment: CDR1 DFQATT and CDR2 SNEGSKA (reference sequence). The DNA for the CDR3 is TGCAGTGCCCCTCAGCGGGGGGGCTTAGAGACCCAGTACTTC. This gives the protein CSAPQRGGLETQYF.

This chain links TRBV7-9 with TRBJ2-5; TRBD1 matches at 8 bases. The end of the DNA fits TRBJ2-7 better, so the J call may be wrong. Germline V gives CDR1 SEHNR, CDR2 FQNEAQ (reference sequence). This CDR3 spans 14 amino acids. The CDR3 sequence: CASSLGTGSSEQYF. The CDR3 nucleotides read TGTGCCAGCAGCTTAGGGACAGGGTCATCCGAGCAGTACTTC.

Comments on this clonotype: This could be a read error, since a much larger clone is one nucleotide away. The chain has TRBV4-2 and TRBJ2-3; TRBD2 matches 7 bases. Germline V gives CDR1 LGHNA, CDR2 YNFKEQ. This CDR3 contains 17 residues. The CDR3 is CASSQDPLADRADAQYF. The CDR3 DNA is TGTGCCAGCAGCCAAGACCCCCTAGCGGATCGGGCAGATGCGCAGTATTTT.

In DNA form, the CDR3 reads TGTGCCAGCAGTTTAGTTGGTCGTGAGACCCAGTACTTC. Its translation: CASSLVGRETQYF. The chain is built from TRBV12-3 or TRBV12-4 and TRBJ2-4; D is undetermined. The J call may not be correct, given that the DNA end is closer to TRBJ2-5. This CDR3 contains 13 residues.

This clonotype was found a few times. The chain is built from TRBV12-3 or TRBV12-4 and TRBJ1-5; TRBD1 might be the D (6 bases). This CDR3 spans 18 amino acids. V lost 5 bases and J 4 bases, leaving 24 bases between the germline ends. CDR3 amino acids: CASSPNFWVTGENQPQHF. CDR3 bases: TGTGCCAGCAGTCCTAATTTTTGGGTGACAGGAGAAAATCAGCCCCAGCATTTT.

The table lists this clonotype with many counts. The CDR3: CASSRSESSYNSPLHF. The CDR3 region has the DNA TGCGCCAGCAGCCGAAGCGAGAGCTCCTATAATTCACCCCTCCACTTT. The gene calls are TRBV5-1 and TRBJ1-6; D gene ambiguous. Per the germline V gene, CDR1 is SGHRS and CDR2 is YFSETQ. V lost 4 bases, J lost 0 bases, and 11 bases lay in between. The length of the CDR3 is 16 residues.

The rearrangement joins TRBV4-3 to TRBJ1-6; D remains ambiguous. Between the trimmed V and J ends, which lost 0 bases and 0 bases, there was a span of 9 bases. Germline CDR1 reads LGHNA; CDR2 reads YSLEER. This CDR3 comprises 17 residues. The CDR3 DNA reads TGCGCCAGCAGCCAAGAGCCGGTCAGCTCCTATAATTCACCCCTCCACTTT. Translating it yields CASSQEPVSSYNSPLHF.

This clonotype was detected a few times. V usage is TRBV20-1 and J usage is TRBJ2-3; 12 positions match TRBD1. The J segment lost 4 bases and the V segment lost 6 bases, leaving 5 bases of the junction unmatched. CDR3 length: 14 residues. The germline CDR1 and CDR2 sequences are DFQATT and SNEGSKA (reference sequence). CDR3: CSATGTGGADTQYF. The CDR3 DNA sequence: TGCAGTGCCACCGGGACAGGGGGCGCAGATACGCAGTATTTT.

The sample holds one count of this clonotype. The rearrangement joins TRBV20-1 to TRBJ2-2, with 9 bases matching TRBD2. This CDR3 has 14 amino acids. In germline, CDR1 is DFQATT, CDR2 SNEGSKA (reference sequence). V dropped 5 bases and J dropped 4; count of bases not matched to a gene: 5. The CDR3 reads CSAERGAFTGELFF. CDR3 sequence (DNA): TGCAGTGCTGAGCGGGGGGCCTTCACCGGGGAGCTGTTTTTT.

This rearrangement joins TRBV28 to TRBJ1-5; no definite D call. With 6 bases removed from V and 5 bases from J, the gap between germline ends came to 20 bases. The germline V gene encodes CDR1 MDHEN and CDR2 SYDVKM. CDR3 length equals 16 residues. CDR3 nucleotide sequence: TGTGCCAGCAGCCCACAAAGGGTTCGGGGTTATCAGCCCCAGCATTTT. It encodes CASSPQRVRGYQPQHF. Combining the CDR3 with reference TRBV28 and TRBJ1-5 gives the whole variable domain DVKVTQSSRYLVKRTGEKVFLECVQDMDHENMFWYRQDPGLGLRLIYFSYDVKMKEKGDIPEGYSVSREKKERFSLILESASTNQTSMYLCASSPQRVRGYQPQHFGDGTRLSIL.

This clonotype was picked up many times. V gene TRBV5-1 combines with J gene TRBJ2-3; perhaps D is TRBD1 or TRBD2 (5 bases each). Trimming left V 2 bases short and J 0 bases short, with 10 bases between. The CDR3 length is 15 residues. Per the germline V gene, CDR1 is SGHRS and CDR2 is YFSETQ. CDR3 DNA: TGCGCCAGCAGCTTAGGGACCTATAGCACAGATACGCAGTATTTT. Protein product: CASSLGTYSTDTQYF.

The chain links TRBV5-8 to TRBJ2-3; possibly TRBD2 for D (5 bases). In germline, CDR1 is SGHTS, CDR2 YDEGEE. CDR3 size: 15 residues. Trimming stripped 3 bases from V and 0 bases from J, with 11 bases between. The CDR3 coding sequence is TGTGCCAGCAGCTCCTGGGAGACTAGCACAGATACGCAGTATTTT. Its translation: CASSSWETSTDTQYF.

Note on this clonotype: Possible read error: a much larger clone is one base away. The chain recombines TRBV5-5 with TRBJ2-7; D remains ambiguous. The germline gives CDR1 SGHKS, CDR2 YYEKEE (reference sequence). This CDR3 has 15 residues. Trimming shortened V by 2 bases and J by 2 bases, and 14 bases separated the two germline ends. CDR3 sequence (DNA): TGTGCCAGCAGCTTTGGGCCTCCCACTACCTACGAGCAGTACTTC. Translating it yields CASSFGPPTTYEQYF.

The chain employs TRBV20-1 and TRBJ1-5, with TRBD1 matching over 7 bases. J gave up 2 bases and V 2 bases, and 12 bases lay outside the gene matches. The CDR3 runs 17 residues. The V gene's germline CDR1 is DFQATT and CDR2 SNEGSKA (reference sequence). The CDR3 region has the DNA TGCAGTGCTAGACAGGGGGTATTTTTGTTTGGCAATCAGCCCCAGCATTTT. It codes for CSARQGVFLFGNQPQHF.

This clonotype was counted ten times or more. CDR3 sequence reads: CASVANNRGGVETQYF. For the CDR3, the DNA is TGTGCCAGCGTAGCAAACAACAGGGGCGGTGTGGAGACCCAGTACTTC. The chain uses TRBV6-2 or TRBV6-3 and TRBJ2-5, with 7 bases matching TRBD1. The CDR3 is made up of 16 amino acids. The V gene's germline CDR1 is MNHEY and CDR2 SVGEGT. After removal of 8 bases from V and 5 bases from J, the junction contained 17 bases not matched to a gene.

As to this clonotype: A much larger clone differs by one base, so this may be a read error. V and J are TRBV10-3 and TRBJ2-5, with a possible D match to TRBD2 (5 bases). Per the germline V gene, CDR1 is ENHRY and CDR2 is SYGVKD. CDR3 length equals 16 residues. The V and J ends lost 3 bases and 11 bases respectively, with 25 bases between them. This chain's CDR3 is CAISEPAGERNNEQYF. The CDR3, as DNA: TGTGCCATCAGTGAACCCGCCGGGGAGCGGAACAATGAGCAGTACTTC.

The rearrangement joins TRBV7-9 to TRBJ1-4; D uncertain. Trimming pared 1 base from V and 7 bases from J, leaving 13 bases between. Germline CDR1 reads SEHNR; CDR2 reads FQNEAQ (reference sequence). The CDR3 is 15 residues long. The CDR3 DNA is TGTGCCAGCAGCTTAGGACCGGAAGGCGGTGAAAAACTGTTTTTT. Translation gives CASSLGPEGGEKLFF.